Listed here is a single TCR beta chain. Its antigen is undetermined. V dropped 0 bases and J dropped 2 bases, with 9 bases sitting between them. Germline V gene lookup returns CDR1 SGDLS and CDR2 YYNGEE. This CDR3 is 14 amino acids long. A J-beta primer mix and a sample-barcoded 5' primer were used in a second PCR of roughly 6 to 11 cycles. Every single cDNA molecule received a tag from a template-switch adaptor with 12 random nucleotides. TCRdb processed the 5' RACE reads anew with MiXCR; each CDR3 protein has one entry. This sample has about 600,000 distinct CDR3 sequences, with around half found just once. The data stem from a study of blood T cells in healthy people across ages. Study-wide results and limits: Older individuals had lower TCR beta diversity per million T cells (the decline was roughly linear).

The genes are TRBV9 and TRBJ2-7; no reliable D call. Sequenced sample: blood. The clonotype originates from an elderly man in good health. Here the CDR3 reads CASSVDVDPYEQYF. The CDR3 DNA follows: TGTGCCAGCAGCGTAGACGTAGATCCCTACGAGCAGTACTTC.